The 12 T cell receptor beta chains presented below share a single source sample, sequenced in a study of blood T cell repertoires in COVID-19. This table comes from immunoSEQ multiplex PCR, and its TCRdb copy is limited to in-frame clones, with some not included. The table records 300,000 to 350,000 clones, 70% to 90% of them present only once. Material for sequencing was PBMCs or T cells enriched from blood (not recorded which). The origin of the receptors is a middle-aged woman with acute COVID-19.

The rearrangement uses TRBV6-2 or TRBV6-3 and TRBJ2-3, with D unresolved. The CDR3 totals 17 residues. The germline V gene has CDR1 MNHEY and CDR2 SVGEGT. The V gene lost 4 bases and the J gene lost 0 bases, with 17 bases spanning the gap. The CDR3 sequence: CASSSPLVAPSTDTQYF. In DNA, the CDR3 is TGTGCCAGCAGTTCCCCATTAGTCGCCCCTAGCACAGATACGCAGTATTTT.

This clone was detected a few times. The chain links TRBV3-1 (or the pseudogene TRBV3-2) to TRBJ1-1; weak D call: TRBD1 (5 bases). This CDR3 is built from 14 residues. V lost 1 base, J lost 4 bases, and 10 bases lay in between. Germline V lookup: CDR1 LGHDT, CDR2 YNNKEL (reference sequence). DNA for the CDR3: TGTGCCAGCAGCCAAGGACAGATCTTCACTGAAGCTTTCTTT. Amino acids: CASSQGQIFTEAFF.

This clone has at least ten counts. This chain joins TRBV5-1 and TRBJ2-7, with 8 bases aligning to TRBD1. The V and J ends lost 4 bases and 5 bases, in that order; junction bases with no gene match: 11. From germline, CDR1 is SGHRS and CDR2 YFSETQ. There are 15 residues in the CDR3. CDR3 nucleotide sequence: TGCGCCAGCAGCGGAGGGGACAGGCAGTCCGACGAGCAGTACTTC. Translated: CASSGGDRQSDEQYF.

This chain uses TRBV9 with TRBJ2-7; 10 nucleotides line up with TRBD1. Germline values: CDR1 SGDLS, CDR2 YYNGEE. This CDR3 is 15 amino acids long. The trim removed 3 bases at V and 6 bases at J, leaving 9 bases unmatched. CDR3 bases: TGTGCCAGCAGCGCACTCGCCGGGACAGGGGTCGAGCAGTACTTC. Protein product: CASSALAGTGVEQYF. Full variable domain (remainder filled in from reference TRBV9 and TRBJ2-7): DSGVTQTPKHLITATGQRVTLRCSPRSGDLSVYWYQQSLDQGLQFLIQYYNGEERAKGNILERFSAQQFPDLHSELNLSSLELGDSALYFCASSALAGTGVEQYFGPGTRLTVT.

This chain links TRBV6-5 with TRBJ2-1; 7 nucleotides match TRBD2. Germline values: CDR1 MNHEY, CDR2 SVGAGI. The length of the CDR3 is 12 residues. The V gene end was trimmed by 6 bases and the J gene end by 9 bases; junction bases not matched to a gene: 5. The CDR3 sequence: CASRSGGGEQFF. Here the CDR3 DNA reads TGTGCCAGCAGGTCAGGCGGGGGTGAGCAGTTCTTC.

CDR3 DNA: TGTGCCAGCAGCCAGGGGAGATATCAGCCCCAGCATTTT. Protein: CASSQGRYQPQHF. The chain links TRBV3-1 (or the pseudogene TRBV3-2) to TRBJ1-5; no clear D gene. Between the trimmed V and J ends, which lost 3 bases and 5 bases, there was a span of 8 bases. This CDR3 has 13 residues. Germline V gene data show CDR1 as LGHDT and CDR2 as YNNKEL (reference sequence).

The V call is TRBV5-5, the J call TRBJ2-7; TRBD1 aligns across 10 bases. After removal of 7 bases from V and 2 bases from J, the junction contained 12 bases not matched to a gene. Germline-derived CDR1 and CDR2 are SGHKS and YYEKEE (reference sequence). This CDR3 region has 16 residues. The CDR3 protein is CASGSSGTGVTYEQYF. In DNA, the CDR3 is TGTGCCAGCGGGTCTTCGGGGACAGGGGTGACCTACGAGCAGTACTTC.

The chain is built from TRBV6-4 and TRBJ1-5, with 9 bases identical to TRBD1. This CDR3 is 15 amino acids long. Germline CDR1 is MRHNA and CDR2 is SNTAGT. After removal of 7 bases from V and 8 bases from J, the junction contained 12 bases not matched to a gene. This CDR3 reads CASMNRGPCDKPQHF. As DNA, the CDR3 is TGTGCCAGCATGAACAGGGGGCCCTGTGATAAGCCCCAGCATTTT.

The V gene is TRBV10-3, the J gene TRBJ2-2; D possibly corresponds to TRBD1 (5 bases). V was cut by 11 bases and J by 0 bases, with 19 bases left in between. Germline loops: CDR1 ENHRY, CDR2 SYGVKD. This CDR3 spans 16 amino acids. CDR3 nucleotides: TGTGCCTCCGCCCGGCAGACAGTCGCGAACACCGGGGAGCTGTTTTTT. It yields the protein CASARQTVANTGELFF.

This clone showed up just once. The rearrangement uses TRBV5-6 and TRBJ2-7; TRBD1 matches 9 bases. V lost 0 bases, J lost 3 bases, and 10 bases stayed unmatched. This CDR3 spans 17 amino acids. The germline gives CDR1 SGHDT, CDR2 YYEEEE. CDR3 sequence (DNA): TGTGCCAGCAGCTTGGCCATGGGGTACAGGGGGCACTACGAGCAGTACTTC. This encodes CASSLAMGYRGHYEQYF.

The CDR3 nucleotides read TGTGCCAGTAGTATGATAGCGGGGGGGTCGTCAGATACGCAGTATTTT. Amino acids: CASSMIAGGSSDTQYF. The V gene is TRBV19, the J gene TRBJ2-3; 11 bases fit TRBD2. Germline V CDR1 and CDR2: LNHDA, SQIVND (reference sequence). The CDR3 loop spans 16 amino acids. Trimming cost V 3 bases and J 4 bases; bases outside gene matches: 6. The entire variable domain, with the rest obtained from reference TRBV19 and TRBJ2-3, is as follows: DGGITQSPKYLFRKEGQNVTLSCEQNLNHDAMYWYRQDPGQGLRLIYYSQIVNDFQKGDIAEGYSVSREKKESFPLTVTSAQKNPTAFYLCASSMIAGGSSDTQYFGPGTRLTVL.

V and J are TRBV29-1 and TRBJ2-7; D is unclear. The V end was cut by 4 bases, the J end by 2 bases, with 6 bases between. Germline V gene data show CDR1 as SQVTM and CDR2 as ANQGSEA. The CDR3 runs 11 residues. CDR3 loop: CSVGQTYEQYF. CDR3 nucleotides: TGCAGCGTTGGGCAAACCTACGAGCAGTACTTC.